These T cell receptor beta chains were read from a single sample in a study of T cell repertoires in cytomegalovirus infection. A single record per CDR3 protein comes from TCRdb applying MiXCR to the reads. The table has approximately 500,000 distinct CDR3 sequences, 16% seen once. The sample comprised CD8+ T cells from PBMCs. The receptor set was obtained from a human donor in good health (CMV status not recorded). Some clones in this sample may be carry-over from other donors' samples. The CDR3 runs from the conserved cysteine through the conserved F or W. The order of the fields is D gene, V gene, J gene, clone size, CDR3 protein, CDR3 DNA. The D gene is left open where the match is weak. Expanded clones get a size class; other rows say once, few or many, or leave the size out.

NA	TRBV20-1	TRBJ1-3	few	CSATYRTNSGNTIYF	TGCAGTGCTACCTACCGGACCAACTCTGGAAACACCATATATTTT
NA	TRBV2	TRBJ2-5	few	CASSGGTLRTGGETQYF	TGTGCCAGCAGCGGTGGGACATTGCGTACAGGAGGGGAGACCCAGTACTTC
TRBD1	TRBV7-3	TRBJ1-1	NA	CASSLKGTGRTNTEAFF	TGTGCCAGCAGCTTAAAGGGGACAGGGAGGACGAACACTGAAGCTTTCTTT
NA	TRBV27	TRBJ1-1	few	CASSHVTVTLMNTEAFF	TGTGCCAGCAGCCACGTAACAGTTACTCTTATGAACACTGAAGCTTTCTTT
NA	TRBV6-1	TRBJ2-7	NA	CASSYSANMGPDELYF	TGTGCCAGCAGTTACAGCGCCAACATGGGCCCGGACGAGCTGTACTTC
TRBD1	TRBV6-5	TRBJ1-1	few	CASSRDSWDGREAFF	TGTGCCAGCAGCAGGGACAGTTGGGATGGCCGGGAAGCTTTCTTT
NA	TRBV7-9	TRBJ1-1	many	CASSSPADPNTEAFF	TGTGCCAGCAGCTCACCCGCGGACCCGAACACTGAAGCTTTCTTT
NA	TRBV20-1	TRBJ2-3	NA	CSARQGGADTQYF	TGCAGTGCCCGACAGGGAGGGGCAGATACGCAGTATTTT
NA	TRBV5-6	TRBJ2-7	many	CASSADRLYEQYF	TGTGCCAGCAGCGCTGACAGGCTCTACGAGCAGTACTTC
NA	TRBV6-5	TRBJ2-3	many	CASSYKSSTDTQYF	TGTGCCAGCAGTTACAAATCTAGCACAGATACGCAGTATTTT
NA	TRBV6-6	TRBJ1-5	NA	CASSLRGSSQPQHF	TGTGCCAGCAGCCTCCGGGGCTCGAGCCAGCCCCAGCATTTT
NA	TRBV27	TRBJ2-1	few	CASSAGQISSYNEQFF	TGTGCCAGCAGTGCGGGACAGATTAGCTCCTACAATGAGCAGTTCTTC
TRBD2	TRBV9	TRBJ2-1	many	CASSLSRGDSYNEQFF	TGTGCCAGCAGCCTCTCGCGGGGGGACTCCTACAATGAGCAGTTCTTC
TRBD1	TRBV4-2	TRBJ1-1	many	CASSLPAGQGHPEAFF	TGTGCCAGCAGCCTACCCGCTGGACAGGGCCACCCTGAAGCTTTCTTT
NA	TRBV11-2	TRBJ2-3	many	CASSPGIGVKTDTQYF	TGTGCCAGCAGCCCGGGGATAGGCGTGAAAACAGATACGCAGTATTTT
NA	TRBV12-3/TRBV12-4	TRBJ2-1	many	CASRAPGGTDEQFF	TGTGCCAGCAGGGCCCCCGGGGGTACCGATGAGCAGTTCTTC
TRBD2	TRBV7-8	TRBJ2-7	few	CASSPDSGGPRNF	TGTGCCAGCAGCCCTGACAGCGGGGGGCCACGAAACTTC
TRBD2	TRBV5-1	TRBJ2-1	many	CASSLVTSGRYEQFF	TGCGCCAGCAGCTTGGTGACTAGCGGGAGGTATGAGCAGTTCTTC
NA	TRBV19	TRBJ2-1	few	CASSMAREGTYNEQFF	TGTGCCAGTAGTATGGCCCGAGAGGGCACCTACAATGAGCAGTTCTTC
TRBD1	TRBV11-2	TRBJ2-7	many	CASSLGTGNSYEQYF	TGTGCCAGCAGCTTGGGGACAGGGAATTCCTACGAGCAGTACTTC
NA	TRBV5-4	TRBJ2-1	few	CASSNQYLSSYNEQFF	TGTGCCAGCAGCAACCAATACTTAAGCTCCTACAATGAGCAGTTCTTC
NA	TRBV7-9	TRBJ2-7	many	CASSPSPYEQYF	TGTGCCAGCAGCCCTTCCCCCTACGAGCAGTACTTC
TRBD1	TRBV20-1	TRBJ1-1	few	CSARYRGTGRTEAFF	TGCAGTGCTAGATATAGAGGGACAGGTCGTACTGAAGCTTTCTTT
TRBD2	TRBV28	TRBJ2-1	few	CASSFGLAGDVEQFF	TGTGCCAGCAGTTTCGGTCTAGCGGGAGATGTTGAGCAGTTCTTC
NA	TRBV9	TRBJ2-7	NA	CASSVGGQRSYEQYF	TGTGCCAGCAGCGTTGGGGGGCAAAGGTCCTACGAGCAGTACTTC
TRBD1	TRBV5-6	TRBJ1-1	many	CASRPTGVNTEAFF	TGTGCCAGCAGGCCGACAGGGGTGAACACTGAAGCTTTCTTT
NA	TRBV6-5	TRBJ1-1	many	CASMIRGSNTEAFF	TGTGCCAGCATGATACGGGGCTCGAACACTGAAGCTTTCTTT
NA	TRBV7-2	TRBJ2-2	NA	CASSPRAGPLIRGLFF	TGTGCCAGCAGCCCTCGGGCAGGGCCCTTAATCCGGGGGCTGTTTTTT
TRBD1	TRBV5-6	TRBJ1-1	many	CASSLGFIGTGATEAFF	TGTGCCAGCAGCTTGGGGTTTATCGGGACAGGGGCGACTGAAGCTTTCTTT
NA	TRBV11-2	TRBJ1-1	NA	CASSYRYGPAEAFF	TGTGCCAGCAGCTATCGGTACGGCCCCGCTGAAGCTTTCTTT
TRBD1	TRBV27	TRBJ1-1	many	CASSMGQGQFF	TGTGCCAGCAGTATGGGACAGGGGCAATTCTTT
NA	TRBV27	TRBJ1-6	few	CASTSLSSYNSPLHF	TGTGCCAGCACCTCGTTGAGCTCCTATAATTCACCCCTCCACTTT
NA	TRBV2	TRBJ2-2	NA	CASSERNGELFF	TGTGCCAGCAGTGAAAGGAACGGGGAGCTGTTTTTT
TRBD2	TRBV7-8	TRBJ2-1	many	CASSLMGLAGDEQFF	TGTGCCAGCAGTTTAATGGGGCTAGCGGGAGATGAGCAGTTCTTC
NA	TRBV10-3	TRBJ2-1	many	CAISESTEEEQFF	TGTGCCATCAGTGAGTCGACAGAGGAAGAGCAGTTCTTC
NA	TRBV6-1	TRBJ2-1	many	CASSITWDEQFF	TGTGCCAGCAGTATAACCTGGGATGAGCAGTTCTTC
NA	TRBV11-2	TRBJ1-3	NA	CASSPWGREAHTIYF	TGTGCCAGCAGCCCATGGGGCAGGGAGGCACACACCATATATTTT
NA	TRBV25-1	TRBJ1-2	NA	CASSHEGTGYGYTF	TGTGCCAGCAGCCACGAGGGGACTGGCTATGGCTACACCTTC
TRBD2	TRBV29-1	TRBJ2-5	many	CSVPRDYIQETQYF	TGCAGCGTTCCCCGGGACTATATACAAGAGACCCAGTACTTC
NA	TRBV11-2	TRBJ2-2	NA	CASSRGQEGNTGELFF	TGTGCCAGCAGCCGTGGCCAGGAGGGGAACACCGGGGAGCTGTTTTTT
NA	TRBV11-2	TRBJ1-3	few	CASSLAAVGAGNTIYF	TGTGCCAGCAGCTTAGCGGCCGTAGGGGCTGGAAACACCATATATTTT
TRBD2	TRBV12-3/TRBV12-4	TRBJ2-7	many	CASSLPGLAYEQYF	TGTGCCAGCAGTCTACCGGGACTAGCTTACGAGCAGTACTTC
TRBD2	TRBV4-3	TRBJ2-3	NA	CASSPQPSGSADTQYF	TGCGCCAGCAGCCCCCAGCCTAGCGGGAGTGCAGATACGCAGTATTTT
TRBD1	TRBV7-9	TRBJ1-5	many	CASSPGTGINQPQHF	TGTGCCAGCAGTCCCGGGACAGGGATCAATCAGCCCCAGCATTTT
TRBD1	TRBV6-1	TRBJ2-3	many	CASRKTGTAYRTDTQYF	TGTGCCAGCAGGAAGACCGGGACAGCCTATCGCACAGATACGCAGTATTTT
NA	TRBV2	TRBJ2-1	many	CASSEAGSFSLYNEQFF	TGTGCCAGCAGTGAGGCAGGGTCCTTTTCCCTTTACAATGAGCAGTTCTTC
NA	TRBV6-1	TRBJ1-1	many	CASSEADGLEAFF	TGTGCCAGCAGTGAAGCGGACGGGCTTGAAGCTTTCTTT
TRBD2	TRBV10-3	TRBJ2-2	few	CAIKAGENTGELFF	TGTGCCATCAAGGCGGGGGAGAACACCGGGGAGCTGTTTTTT
TRBD1	TRBV7-9	TRBJ1-1	many	CASSLTGGANTEAFF	TGTGCCAGCAGCCTTACAGGGGGCGCGAACACTGAAGCTTTCTTT
NA	TRBV13	TRBJ1-1	NA	CASSLGRVGGNTEAFF	TGTGCCAGCAGCTTAGGCAGGGTGGGGGGGAACACTGAAGCTTTCTTT
NA	TRBV28	TRBJ1-1	NA	CASSLPFLNTEAFF	TGTGCCAGCAGTTTACCATTCCTGAACACTGAAGCTTTCTTT
TRBD2	TRBV7-6	TRBJ2-2	NA	CASSLWLAANTGELFF	TGTGCCAGCAGCTTGTGGCTAGCGGCGAACACCGGGGAGCTGTTTTTT
TRBD1	TRBV11-2	TRBJ1-2	few	CASSSSGTVYGYTF	TGTGCCAGCAGCTCATCTGGGACAGTCTATGGCTACACCTTC
NA	TRBV6-6	TRBJ1-5	NA	CASSLPYQPQHF	TGTGCCAGCAGTCTCCCATATCAGCCCCAGCATTTT
NA	TRBV11-3	TRBJ1-2	NA	CASSSKTYGYTF	TGTGCCAGCAGCTCCAAGACCTATGGCTACACCTTC
NA	TRBV5-1	TRBJ2-7	few	CASSHPGGEQYF	TGCGCCAGCAGCCACCCCGGAGGCGAGCAGTACTTC
NA	TRBV7-9	TRBJ2-1	NA	CAIRGLNEQFF	TGTGCCATTAGGGGTTTGAATGAGCAGTTCTTC
NA	TRBV7-9	TRBJ1-2	many	CASSLSRDLGRYGYTF	TGTGCCAGCAGCTTATCACGGGACCTCGGCCGCTATGGCTACACCTTC
NA	TRBV10-1	TRBJ2-7	NA	CASSRGDLPHEQYF	TGCGCCAGCAGTCGAGGGGACCTCCCGCACGAGCAGTACTTC